This TCR beta chain comes out of a study of blood T cell repertoires in COVID-19. The overall study: The United States, Italy and Spain were the sources of the acute and convalescent COVID-19 samples. Nucleic acid was either cDNA or gDNA, and it came from T cells, B-cell-depleted T cells, or PBMCs.

The CDR3 contains 17 residues. V lost 5 bases and J lost 0; bases outside the gene matches: 5. Germline V gives CDR1 SEHNR, CDR2 FQNEAQ (reference sequence). Those who participated ranged in age from roughly 18 to 89 years and resided in about two dozen US areas. Cohorts were determined from participant-reported clinical history. Sequenced by immunoSEQ multiplex PCR; TCRdb stores in-frame clones only, minus some. Counted here are about 300,000 clones, around nine tenths occurring once; the ten biggest clones make up less than 3.5%. This clone was seen a few times. V gene TRBV7-9 combines with J gene TRBJ1-6; 9 nucleotides align to TRBD1. Sequenced material: PBMCs or T cells enriched from blood (not recorded which). The source is a woman between 45 and 65 years old who had been exposed to COVID-19. CDR3 nucleotide sequence: TGTGCCAGCAGCGGAACGACAGGGGGCTCCTATAATTCACCCCTCCACTTT. Its protein product is CASSGTTGGSYNSPLHF.